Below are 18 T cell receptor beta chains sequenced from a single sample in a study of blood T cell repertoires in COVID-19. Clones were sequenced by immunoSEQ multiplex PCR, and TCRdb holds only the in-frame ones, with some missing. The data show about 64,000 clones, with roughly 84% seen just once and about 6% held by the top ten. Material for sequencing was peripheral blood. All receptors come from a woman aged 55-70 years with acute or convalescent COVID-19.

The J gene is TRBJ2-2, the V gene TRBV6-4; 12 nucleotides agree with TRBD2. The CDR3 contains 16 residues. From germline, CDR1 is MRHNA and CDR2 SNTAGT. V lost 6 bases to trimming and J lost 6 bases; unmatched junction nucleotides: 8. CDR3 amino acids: CASSPQTSGGSGELFF. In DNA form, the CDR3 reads TGTGCCAGCAGCCCTCAGACTAGCGGGGGCTCCGGGGAGCTGTTTTTT.

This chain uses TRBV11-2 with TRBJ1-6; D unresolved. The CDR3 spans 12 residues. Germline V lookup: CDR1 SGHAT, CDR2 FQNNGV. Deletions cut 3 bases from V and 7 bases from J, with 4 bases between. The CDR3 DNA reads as TGTGCCAGCAGCTTGGGCAATTCACCCCTCCACTTT. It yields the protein CASSLGNSPLHF. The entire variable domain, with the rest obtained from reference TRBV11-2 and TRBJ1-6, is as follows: EAGVAQSPRYKIIEKRQSVAFWCNPISGHATLYWYQQILGQGPKLLIQFQNNGVVDDSQLPKDRFSAERLKGVDSTLKIQPAKLEDSAVYLCASSLGNSPLHFGNGTRLTVT.

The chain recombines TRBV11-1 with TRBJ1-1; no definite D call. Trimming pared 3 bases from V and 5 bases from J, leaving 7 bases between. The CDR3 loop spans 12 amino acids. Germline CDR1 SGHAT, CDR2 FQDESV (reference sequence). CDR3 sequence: CASSFLRTEAFF. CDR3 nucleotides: TGTGCCAGCAGCTTTCTCCGGACTGAAGCTTTCTTT.

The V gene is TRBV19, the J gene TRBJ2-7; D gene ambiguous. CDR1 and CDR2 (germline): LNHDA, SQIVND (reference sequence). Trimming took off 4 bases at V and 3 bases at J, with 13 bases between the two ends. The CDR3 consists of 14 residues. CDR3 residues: CASSKSDSYYEQYF. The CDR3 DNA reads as TGTGCCAGTAGTAAAAGCGACTCCTACTACGAGCAGTACTTC. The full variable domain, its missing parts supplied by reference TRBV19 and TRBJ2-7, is DGGITQSPKYLFRKEGQNVTLSCEQNLNHDAMYWYRQDPGQGLRLIYYSQIVNDFQKGDIAEGYSVSREKKESFPLTVTSAQKNPTAFYLCASSKSDSYYEQYFGPGTRLTVT.

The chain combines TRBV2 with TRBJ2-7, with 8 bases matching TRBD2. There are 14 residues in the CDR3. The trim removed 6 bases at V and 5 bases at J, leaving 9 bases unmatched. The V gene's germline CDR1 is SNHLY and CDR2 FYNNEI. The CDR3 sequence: CASRPGLGYDEQYF. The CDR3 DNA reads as TGTGCCAGCAGGCCGGGACTAGGTTACGACGAGCAGTACTTC.

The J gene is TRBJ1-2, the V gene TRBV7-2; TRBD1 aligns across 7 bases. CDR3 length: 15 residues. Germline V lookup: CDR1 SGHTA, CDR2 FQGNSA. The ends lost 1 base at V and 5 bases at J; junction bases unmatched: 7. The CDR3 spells CASSLVLDREYGYTF. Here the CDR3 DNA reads TGTGCCAGCAGCTTAGTTCTTGACAGGGAGTATGGCTACACCTTC.

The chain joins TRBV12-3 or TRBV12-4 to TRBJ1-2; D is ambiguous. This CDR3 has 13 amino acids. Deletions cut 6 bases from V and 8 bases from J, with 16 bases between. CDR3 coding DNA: TGTGCCAGCAGCCAGCGCCCCCTATACGGCTACACCTTC. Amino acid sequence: CASSQRPLYGYTF.

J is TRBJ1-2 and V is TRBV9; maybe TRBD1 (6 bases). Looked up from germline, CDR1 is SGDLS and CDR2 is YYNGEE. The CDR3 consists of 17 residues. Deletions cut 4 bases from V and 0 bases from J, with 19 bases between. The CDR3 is CASSYRDTETPNYGYTF. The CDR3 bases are TGTGCCAGCAGCTACCGGGACACCGAAACGCCTAACTATGGCTACACCTTC.

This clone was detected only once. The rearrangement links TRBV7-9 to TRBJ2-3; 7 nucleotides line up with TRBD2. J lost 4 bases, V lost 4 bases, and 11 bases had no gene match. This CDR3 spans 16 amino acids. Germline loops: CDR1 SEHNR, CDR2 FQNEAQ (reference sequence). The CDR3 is CASSSPPGREADTQYF. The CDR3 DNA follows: TGTGCCAGCAGCTCCCCTCCGGGCCGGGAGGCAGATACGCAGTATTTT.

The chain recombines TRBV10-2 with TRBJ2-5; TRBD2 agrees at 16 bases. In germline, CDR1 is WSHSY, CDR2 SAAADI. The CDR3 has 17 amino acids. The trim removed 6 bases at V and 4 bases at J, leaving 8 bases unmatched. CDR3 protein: CASRGGTSGGARETQYF. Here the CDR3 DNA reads TGCGCCAGCAGGGGAGGGACTAGCGGGGGGGCCAGAGAGACCCAGTACTTC.

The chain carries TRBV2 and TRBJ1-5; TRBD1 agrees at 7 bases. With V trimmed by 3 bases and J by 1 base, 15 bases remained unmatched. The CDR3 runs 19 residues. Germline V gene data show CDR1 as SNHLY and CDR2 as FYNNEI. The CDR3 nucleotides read TGTGCCAGCAGTGAGAGGATACAGGGGATTGCTCGGAGCAATCAGCCCCAGCATTTT. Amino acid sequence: CASSERIQGIARSNQPQHF.

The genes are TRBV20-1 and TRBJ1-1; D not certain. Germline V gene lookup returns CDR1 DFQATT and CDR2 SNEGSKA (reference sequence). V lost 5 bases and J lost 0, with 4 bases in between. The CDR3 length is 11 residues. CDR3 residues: CSAPMNTEAFF. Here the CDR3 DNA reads TGCAGTGCTCCTATGAACACTGAAGCTTTCTTT.

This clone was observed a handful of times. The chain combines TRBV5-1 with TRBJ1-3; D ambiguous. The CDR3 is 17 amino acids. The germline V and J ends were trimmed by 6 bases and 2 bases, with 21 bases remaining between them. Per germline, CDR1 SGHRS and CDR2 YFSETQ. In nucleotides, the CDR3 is TGCGCCAGCAAAGCCGCGTATCAAGGGAGGACTGGAAACACCATATATTTT. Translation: CASKAAYQGRTGNTIYF.

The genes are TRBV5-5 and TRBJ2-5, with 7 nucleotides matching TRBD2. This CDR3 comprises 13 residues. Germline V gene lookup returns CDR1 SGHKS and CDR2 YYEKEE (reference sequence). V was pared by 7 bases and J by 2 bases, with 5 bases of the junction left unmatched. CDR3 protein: CASGRGSQETQYF. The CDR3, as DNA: TGTGCCAGCGGGCGGGGGAGTCAAGAGACCCAGTACTTC.

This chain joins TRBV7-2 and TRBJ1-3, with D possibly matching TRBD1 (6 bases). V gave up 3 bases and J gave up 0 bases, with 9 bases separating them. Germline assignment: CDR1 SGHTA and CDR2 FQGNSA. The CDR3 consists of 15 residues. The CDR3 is CASSFRGSSGNTIYF. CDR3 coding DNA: TGTGCCAGCAGCTTTAGGGGGAGCTCTGGAAACACCATATATTTT.

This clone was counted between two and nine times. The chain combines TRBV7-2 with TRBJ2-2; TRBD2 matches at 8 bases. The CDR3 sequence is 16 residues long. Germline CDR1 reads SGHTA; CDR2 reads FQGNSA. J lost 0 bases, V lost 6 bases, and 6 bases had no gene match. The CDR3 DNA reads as TGTGCCAGCAGTCACGGGGGGGCCTCGAACACCGGGGAGCTGTTTTTT. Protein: CASSHGGASNTGELFF.

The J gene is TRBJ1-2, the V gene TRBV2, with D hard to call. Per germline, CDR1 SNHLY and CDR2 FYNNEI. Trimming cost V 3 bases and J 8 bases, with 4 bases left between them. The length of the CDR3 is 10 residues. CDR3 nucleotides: TGTGCCAGCAGTGATCAGGGCTACACCTTC. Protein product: CASSDQGYTF. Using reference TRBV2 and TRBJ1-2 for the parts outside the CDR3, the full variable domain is EPEVTQTPSHQVTQMGQEVILRCVPISNHLYFYWYRQILGQKVEFLVSFYNNEISEKSEIFDDQFSVERPDGSNFTLKIRSTKLEDSAMYFCASSDQGYTFGSGTRLTVV.

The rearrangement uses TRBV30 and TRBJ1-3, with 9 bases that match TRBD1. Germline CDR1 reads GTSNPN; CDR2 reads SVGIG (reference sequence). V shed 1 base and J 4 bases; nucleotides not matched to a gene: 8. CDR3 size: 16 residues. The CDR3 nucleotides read TGTGCCTGGAGTGGGAAACAGGGGGCCGGCGGAAACACCATATATTTT. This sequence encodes CAWSGKQGAGGNTIYF.